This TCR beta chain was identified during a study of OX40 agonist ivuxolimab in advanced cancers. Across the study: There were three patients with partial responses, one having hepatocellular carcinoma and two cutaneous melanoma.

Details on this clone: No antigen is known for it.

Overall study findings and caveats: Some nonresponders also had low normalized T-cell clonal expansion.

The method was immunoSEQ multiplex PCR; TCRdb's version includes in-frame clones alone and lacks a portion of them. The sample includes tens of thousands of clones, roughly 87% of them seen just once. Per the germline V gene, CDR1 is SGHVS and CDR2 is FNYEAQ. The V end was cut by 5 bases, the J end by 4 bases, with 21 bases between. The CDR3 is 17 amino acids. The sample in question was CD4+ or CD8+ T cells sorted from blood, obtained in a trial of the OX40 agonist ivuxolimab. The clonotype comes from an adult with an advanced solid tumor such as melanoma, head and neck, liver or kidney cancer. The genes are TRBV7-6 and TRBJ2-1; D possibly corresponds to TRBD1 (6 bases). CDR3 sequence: CASSPLGPGTLYNEQFF. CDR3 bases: TGTGCCAGCAGCCCCCTAGGTCCCGGGACACTGTACAATGAGCAGTTCTTC.